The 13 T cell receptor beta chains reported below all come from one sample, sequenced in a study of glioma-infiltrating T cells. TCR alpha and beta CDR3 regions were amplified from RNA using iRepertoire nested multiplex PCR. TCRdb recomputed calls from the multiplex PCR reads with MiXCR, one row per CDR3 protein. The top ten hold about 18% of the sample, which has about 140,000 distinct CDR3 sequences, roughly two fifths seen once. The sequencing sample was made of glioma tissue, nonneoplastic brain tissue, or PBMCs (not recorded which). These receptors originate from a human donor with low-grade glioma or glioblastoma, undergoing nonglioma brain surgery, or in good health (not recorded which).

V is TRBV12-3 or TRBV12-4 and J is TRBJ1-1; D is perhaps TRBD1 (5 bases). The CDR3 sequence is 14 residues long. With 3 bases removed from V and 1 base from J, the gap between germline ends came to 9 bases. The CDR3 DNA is TGTGCCAGCAGTTTGATGGGACCGAACACTGAAGCTTTCTTT. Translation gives CASSLMGPNTEAFF.

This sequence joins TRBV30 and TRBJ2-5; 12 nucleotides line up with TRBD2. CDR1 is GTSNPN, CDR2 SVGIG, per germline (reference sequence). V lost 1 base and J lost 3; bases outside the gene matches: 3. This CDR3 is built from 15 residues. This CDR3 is CAWSALAGGKETQYF. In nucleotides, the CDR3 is TGTGCCTGGAGTGCCCTAGCGGGGGGGAAAGAGACCCAGTACTTC.

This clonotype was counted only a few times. The CDR3 loop reads CASSTRQGDDADTQYF. The CDR3, as DNA: TGTGCCAGCAGCACCAGGCAGGGGGACGACGCAGATACGCAGTATTTT. This chain uses TRBV7-6 with TRBJ2-3; TRBD1 matches at 7 bases. The CDR3 consists of 16 residues. V lost 5 bases, J lost 4 bases, and 12 bases stayed unmatched. The V gene's germline CDR1 is SGHVS and CDR2 FNYEAQ.

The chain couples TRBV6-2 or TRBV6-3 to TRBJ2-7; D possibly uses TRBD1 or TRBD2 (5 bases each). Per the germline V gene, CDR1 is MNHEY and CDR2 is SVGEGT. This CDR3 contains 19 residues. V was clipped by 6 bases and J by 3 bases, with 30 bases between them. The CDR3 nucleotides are TGTGCCAGCAGCCAAGGGTTGGGACCGACGTCTACGAATCTCTACGAGCAGTACTTC. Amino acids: CASSQGLGPTSTNLYEQYF.

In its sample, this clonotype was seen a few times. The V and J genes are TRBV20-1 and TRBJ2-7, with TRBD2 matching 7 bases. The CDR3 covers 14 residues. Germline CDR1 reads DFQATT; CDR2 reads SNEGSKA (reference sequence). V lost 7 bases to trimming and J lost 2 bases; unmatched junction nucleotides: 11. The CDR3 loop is CSVAGASGTYEQYF. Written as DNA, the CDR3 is TGCAGTGTCGCAGGCGCTAGCGGCACCTACGAGCAGTACTTC.

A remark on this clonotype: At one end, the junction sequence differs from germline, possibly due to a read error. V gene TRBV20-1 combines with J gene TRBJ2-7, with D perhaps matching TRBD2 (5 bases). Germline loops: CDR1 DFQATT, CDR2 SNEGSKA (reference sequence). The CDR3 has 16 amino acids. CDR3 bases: TGCAGTGCTAGAGATCTTTTCGAGGGAAAGGTCCACGAGCAGCACTTC. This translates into CSARDLFEGKVHEQHF.

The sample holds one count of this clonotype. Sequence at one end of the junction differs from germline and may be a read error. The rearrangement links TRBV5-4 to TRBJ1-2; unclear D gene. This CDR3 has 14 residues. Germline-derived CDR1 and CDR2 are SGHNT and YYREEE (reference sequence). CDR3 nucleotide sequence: TGTGCCGGCAGCTCGGAGTGGGGAGACTATGGCTACACCTTC. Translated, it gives CAGSSEWGDYGYTF.

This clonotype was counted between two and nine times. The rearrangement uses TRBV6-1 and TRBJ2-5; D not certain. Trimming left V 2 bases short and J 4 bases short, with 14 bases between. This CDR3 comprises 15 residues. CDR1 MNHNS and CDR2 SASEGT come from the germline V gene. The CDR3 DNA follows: TGTGCCAGCAGTGAAAGCATCGCTATCAGAGAGACCCAGTACTTC. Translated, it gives CASSESIAIRETQYF.

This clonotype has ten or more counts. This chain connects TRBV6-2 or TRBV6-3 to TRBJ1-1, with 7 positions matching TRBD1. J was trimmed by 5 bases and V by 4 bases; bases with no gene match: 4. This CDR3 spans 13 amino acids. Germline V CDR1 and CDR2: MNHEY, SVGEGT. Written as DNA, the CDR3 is TGTGCCAGCAGTTGGGGACAGAATACTGAAGCTTTCTTT. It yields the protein CASSWGQNTEAFF.

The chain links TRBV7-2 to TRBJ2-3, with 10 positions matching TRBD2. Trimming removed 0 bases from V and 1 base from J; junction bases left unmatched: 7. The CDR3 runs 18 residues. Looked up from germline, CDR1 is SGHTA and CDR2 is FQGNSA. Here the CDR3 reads CASSLARVLAGRTDTQYF. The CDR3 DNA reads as TGTGCCAGCAGCTTAGCAAGGGTACTAGCGGGGCGCACAGATACGCAGTATTTT.

CDR3 protein: CASSYSGGRTYEQYF. CDR3 nucleotide sequence: TGTGCCAGCAGTTACTCAGGCGGGAGGACCTACGAGCAGTACTTC. The chain couples TRBV6-6 to TRBJ2-7, with 8 bases matching TRBD2. Germline values: CDR1 MNHNY, CDR2 SVGAGI (reference sequence). This CDR3 has 15 amino acids. J lost 2 bases, V lost 0 bases, and 3 bases had no gene match.

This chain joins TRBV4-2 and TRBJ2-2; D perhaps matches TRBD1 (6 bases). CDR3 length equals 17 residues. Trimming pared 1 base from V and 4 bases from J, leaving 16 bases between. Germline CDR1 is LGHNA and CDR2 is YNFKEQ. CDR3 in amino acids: CASSQVLSGTTTGELFF. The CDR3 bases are TGTGCCAGCAGCCAAGTCCTTTCCGGGACAACCACCGGGGAGCTGTTTTTT.

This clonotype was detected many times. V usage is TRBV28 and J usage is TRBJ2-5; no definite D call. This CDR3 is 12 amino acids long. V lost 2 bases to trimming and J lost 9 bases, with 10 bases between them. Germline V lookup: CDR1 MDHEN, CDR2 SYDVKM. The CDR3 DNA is TGTGCCAGCAGTTTACGGTTGTCGGCCCAGTACTTC. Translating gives CASSLRLSAQYF.